This TCR beta chain was sequenced for a study of T cell responses to AZD1222 COVID-19 vaccine. Whole-study context: Second-dose intervals near 4 or 12 weeks were combined. Whole-study findings and limits: Baseline seropositivity characterized only a handful of AZD1222 recipients. White British people made up most donors, females outnumbered males, and clonal diversity was possibly underestimated. The study reported that nearly half of spike-specific TCRs target unmutated variant regions.

This table comes from immunoSEQ multiplex PCR, and its TCRdb copy is limited to in-frame clones, with some not included. The data contain about 180,000 clones, around nine tenths of them singletons. Note on this clone: The target antigen is unknown.

Germline lookup yields CDR1 SGDLS and CDR2 YYNGEE. The CDR3 runs 14 residues. J was trimmed by 6 bases and V by 0 bases; bases with no gene match: 5. This specimen consisted of peripheral blood, obtained on day 0 of AZD1222 vaccination. This chain uses TRBV9 with TRBJ1-2; TRBD1 matches at 7 bases. The sequence was collected from an adult in good health. The CDR3 loop reads CASSVEQGMDGYTF. CDR3 in DNA: TGTGCCAGCAGCGTAGAACAGGGGATGGATGGCTACACCTTC.